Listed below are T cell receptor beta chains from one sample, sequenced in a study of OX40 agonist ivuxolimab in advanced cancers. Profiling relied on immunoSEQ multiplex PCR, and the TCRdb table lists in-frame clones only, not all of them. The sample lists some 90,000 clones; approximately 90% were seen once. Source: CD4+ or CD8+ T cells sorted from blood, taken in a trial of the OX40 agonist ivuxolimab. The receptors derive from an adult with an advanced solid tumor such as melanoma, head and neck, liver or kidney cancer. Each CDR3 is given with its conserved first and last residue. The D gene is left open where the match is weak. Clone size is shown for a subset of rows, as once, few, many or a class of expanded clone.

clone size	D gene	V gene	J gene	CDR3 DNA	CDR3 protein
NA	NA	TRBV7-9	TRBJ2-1	TGTGCCAGCAGCTTAGGAGGGGTCGGGAGTCCAAATGAGCAGTTCTTC	CASSLGGVGSPNEQFF
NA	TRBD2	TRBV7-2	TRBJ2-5	TGTGCCAGCAGCCTAAGCGGGAGAGGAGAGACCCAGTACTTC	CASSLSGRGETQYF
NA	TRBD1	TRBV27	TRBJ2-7	TGTGCCAGCAGAAACACAGGGGGCGCGTTCTACGAGCAGTACTTC	CASRNTGGAFYEQYF
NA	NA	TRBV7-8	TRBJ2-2	TGTGCCAGCAGCTTATTGTCCGGGAGTAACACCGGGGAGCTGTTTTTT	CASSLLSGSNTGELFF
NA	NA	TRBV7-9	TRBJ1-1	TGTGCCAGCAGCTTAGAGGGTCATGAAGCTTTCTTT	CASSLEGHEAFF
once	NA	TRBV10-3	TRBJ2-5	TGTGCCATCAGTGAGTCGTTACTAGCAGACGAAGAGACCCAGTACTTC	CAISESLLADEETQYF
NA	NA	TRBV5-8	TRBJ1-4	TGTGCCAGCAGCTTGGTCCCCAGGGGAACTAATGAAAAACTGTTTTTT	CASSLVPRGTNEKLFF
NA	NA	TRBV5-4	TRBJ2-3	TGTGCCAGCAGCCGGCGGGATACGACTAGCACAGATACGCAGTATTTT	CASSRRDTTSTDTQYF
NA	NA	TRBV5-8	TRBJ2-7	TGTGCCAGCAGCTTTCGTGGGAACCCACCCTACGAGCAGTACTTC	CASSFRGNPPYEQYF
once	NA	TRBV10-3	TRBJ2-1	TGTGCCATCAGTGAGTTGTCAGATGGGGATGAGCAGTTCTTC	CAISELSDGDEQFF
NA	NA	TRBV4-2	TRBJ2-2	TGTGCCAGCAGCCAAGATCCGGCGGGCGGGTTAGGGACCGGGGAGCTGTTTTTT	CASSQDPAGGLGTGELFF